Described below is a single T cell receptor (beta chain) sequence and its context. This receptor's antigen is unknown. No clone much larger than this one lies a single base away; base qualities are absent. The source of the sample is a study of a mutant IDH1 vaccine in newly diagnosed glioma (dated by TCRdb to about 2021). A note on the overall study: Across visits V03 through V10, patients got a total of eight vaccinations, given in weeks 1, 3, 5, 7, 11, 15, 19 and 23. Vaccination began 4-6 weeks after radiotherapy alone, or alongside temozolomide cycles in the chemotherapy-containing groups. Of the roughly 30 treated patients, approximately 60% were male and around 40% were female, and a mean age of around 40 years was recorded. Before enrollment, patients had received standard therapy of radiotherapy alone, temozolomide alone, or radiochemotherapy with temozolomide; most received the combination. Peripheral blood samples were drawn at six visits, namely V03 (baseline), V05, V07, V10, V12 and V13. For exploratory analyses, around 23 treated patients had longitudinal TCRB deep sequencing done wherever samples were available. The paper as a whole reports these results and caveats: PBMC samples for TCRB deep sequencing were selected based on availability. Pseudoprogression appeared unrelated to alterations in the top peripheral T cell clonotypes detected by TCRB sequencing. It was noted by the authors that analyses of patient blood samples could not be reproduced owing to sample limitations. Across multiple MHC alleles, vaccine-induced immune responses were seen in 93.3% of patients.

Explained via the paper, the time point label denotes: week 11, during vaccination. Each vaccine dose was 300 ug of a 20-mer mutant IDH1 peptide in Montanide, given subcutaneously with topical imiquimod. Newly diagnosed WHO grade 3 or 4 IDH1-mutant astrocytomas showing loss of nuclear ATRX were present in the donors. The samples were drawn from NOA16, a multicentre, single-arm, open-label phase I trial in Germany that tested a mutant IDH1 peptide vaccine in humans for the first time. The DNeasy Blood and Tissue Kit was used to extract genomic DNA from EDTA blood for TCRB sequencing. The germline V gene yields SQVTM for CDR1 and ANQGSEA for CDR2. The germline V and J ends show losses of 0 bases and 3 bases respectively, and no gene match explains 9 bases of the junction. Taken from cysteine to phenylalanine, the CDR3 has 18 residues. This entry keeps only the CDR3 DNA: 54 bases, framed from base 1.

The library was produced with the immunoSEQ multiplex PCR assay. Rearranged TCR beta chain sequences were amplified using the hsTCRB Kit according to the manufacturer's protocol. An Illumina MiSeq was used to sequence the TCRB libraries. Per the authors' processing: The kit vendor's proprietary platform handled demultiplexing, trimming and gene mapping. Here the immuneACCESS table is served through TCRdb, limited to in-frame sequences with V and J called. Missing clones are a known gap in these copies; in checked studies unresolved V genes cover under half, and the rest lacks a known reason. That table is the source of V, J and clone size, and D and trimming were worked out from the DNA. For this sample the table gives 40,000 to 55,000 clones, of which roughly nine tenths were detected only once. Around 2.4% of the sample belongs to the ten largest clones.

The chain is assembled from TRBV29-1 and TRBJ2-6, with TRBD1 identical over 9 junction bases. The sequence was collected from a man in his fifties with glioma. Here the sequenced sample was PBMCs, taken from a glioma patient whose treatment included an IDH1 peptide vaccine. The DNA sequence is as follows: TGCAGCGTTGAAGAGGATCACAGGGGGCGCATTGGGGCCAACGTCCTGACTTTC. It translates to CSVEEDHRGRIGANVLTF.